Listed below are T cell receptor beta chains from one sample, sequenced in a study of identifying expanded T cells in peripheral blood. Clones were sequenced by immunoSEQ multiplex PCR, and TCRdb holds only the in-frame ones, with some missing. Counted here are 70,000 to 95,000 clones, roughly 90% occurring once; the ten biggest clones make up about 4%. Sequencing used blood. The receptors originated from a person aged 18 to 70 in good health. Each CDR3 is given with its conserved first and last residue. Each record gives: clone size, D gene, J gene, V gene, CDR3 DNA, CDR3 protein. The D gene is left open where the match is weak. Not every row has a clone size; where given, it reads once, few, many or a size class.

>-|TRBD2|TRBJ2-1|TRBV7-9
TGTGCCAGCAGCATCTTAAGGGCGGGGGGACGAAACAATGAGCAGTTCTTC
CASSILRAGGRNNEQFF
>-|-|TRBJ2-5|TRBV7-2
TGTGCCAGCAGCTTCGGGGGTTTTGGGGGAAAGGGAGAGACCCAGTACTTC
CASSFGGFGGKGETQYF
>-|-|TRBJ2-3|TRBV2
TGTGCCAGCAGTGGGGTAGTAGGGGCCATAGTCCCAGATACGCAGTATTTT
CASSGVVGAIVPDTQYF
>-|-|TRBJ2-5|TRBV7-2
TGTGCCAGCAGCTTAAATGGCAGGGAGGAGACCCAGTACTTC
CASSLNGREETQYF
>few|-|TRBJ2-1|TRBV2
TGTGCCAGCATCGGGACGGAGCAGTTCTTC
CASIGTEQFF
>-|TRBD1|TRBJ1-2|TRBV7-9
TGTGCCAGCAGCCCCGCGGACAGGGACCGGGGCGTCGGTGGCTACACCTTC
CASSPADRDRGVGGYTF
>-|TRBD2|TRBJ2-1|TRBV6-1
TGTGCCAGCAGTGAATGGGGGCTAGCGGGGCCCTACAATGAGCAGTTCTTC
CASSEWGLAGPYNEQFF
>-|-|TRBJ1-2|TRBV9
TGTGCCAGCAGCGTAGAGGGACTGTGGGCCGACTCGGATGGCTACACCTTC
CASSVEGLWADSDGYTF
>few|-|TRBJ2-5|TRBV1
TGCACCAGCAGCCAAGGGGCTAGCGGGGGATACCAAGAGACCCAGTACTTC
CTSSQGASGGYQETQYF
>-|-|TRBJ2-3|TRBV5-6
TGTGCCAGCAGCTTGGGGGTATCAGATACGCAGTATTTT
CASSLGVSDTQYF
>-|TRBD2|TRBJ2-1|TRBV28
TGTGCCAGCAGTACCCCGGGATGGATAGCGGGGTCCTACAATGAGCAGTTCTTC
CASSTPGWIAGSYNEQFF
>-|TRBD2|TRBJ2-1|TRBV30
TGTGCCTGGGGCCCCGGGCTAGCGGGAGACAATGAGCAGTTCTTC
CAWGPGLAGDNEQFF
>-|-|TRBJ2-2|TRBV6-5
TGTGCCAGTGCGAGGGGGACCGGGGAGCTGTTTTTT
CASARGTGELFF
>-|-|TRBJ2-2|TRBV27
TGCGGGGCGGGCACCGGGGAGCTGTTTTTT
CGAGTGELFF
>once|-|TRBJ2-5|TRBV15
TGTGCCACCAGCAGACTCCGGGGGGCGATAGAGACCCAGTACTTC
CATSRLRGAIETQYF
>-|-|TRBJ2-5|TRBV7-9
TGTGCCAGCAGCTTTACCGGGACTTCCCAAGAGACCCAGTACTTC
CASSFTGTSQETQYF